These T cell receptor beta chains were read from a single sample in a study of cytomegalovirus exposure and HLA in healthy donors. This table comes from immunoSEQ multiplex PCR, and its TCRdb copy is limited to in-frame clones, with some not included. The table shows about 79,000 clones, with about 71% occurring only once. Sequenced input: PBMCs. Receptors were obtained from a man aged 55 to 69 in good health and CMV-seronegative. Each CDR3 is given with its conserved first and last residue. D genes are given only for firm matches. Only part of the rows carry a size: once, few, many, or a class if the clone is expanded.

TGTGCCAGCAGCTTCAACCCGGGACAGGGCTTTGGTGAAGCTTTCTTT | CASSFNPGQGFGEAFF | . | TRBD1 | 16 | TRBJ1-1 | TRBV5-6
TGTGCCAGCAGCCTCTACGGGGATACCTACGAGCAGTACTTC | CASSLYGDTYEQYF | . | . | 14 | TRBJ2-7 | TRBV2
TGTGCCAGCAGTAATTTCAGGGCGGGAGACACTGAAGCTTTCTTT | CASSNFRAGDTEAFF | once | . | 15 | TRBJ1-1 | TRBV6-5
TGTGCCAGCAGTTTAAACAGGCCCAATCAGCCCCAGCATTTT | CASSLNRPNQPQHF | . | . | 14 | TRBJ1-5 | TRBV28
TGTGCCAGCAGCTGGCAGGGACTTATGAACACTGAAGCTTTCTTT | CASSWQGLMNTEAFF | . | . | 15 | TRBJ1-1 | TRBV5-6
TGCGCCAGCAGCTTGGGCTCCCGGTCGGGGGCGGGGGGGCCAGAGACCCAGTACTTC | CASSLGSRSGAGGPETQYF | . | TRBD2 | 19 | TRBJ2-5 | TRBV5-1
TGTGCCAGCAGCAGGGGTAACTCTGGAAACACCATATATTTT | CASSRGNSGNTIYF | . | . | 14 | TRBJ1-3 | TRBV9
TGCGCCAGCAGCTTGGTTAAGACAGCCGGACAAGAGACCCAGTACTTC | CASSLVKTAGQETQYF | . | . | 16 | TRBJ2-5 | TRBV5-1
TGTGCCAGCAGCTTATTTTTACGGACTAGCGGGGACCTGCAGTACTTC | CASSLFLRTSGDLQYF | . | TRBD2 | 16 | TRBJ2-7 | TRBV7-9
TGTGCCACCACCGCTTGGGACAGCTCCTACGAGCAGTACTTC | CATTAWDSSYEQYF | few | TRBD1 | 14 | TRBJ2-7 | TRBV6-1
TGCGCCAGCAGCCAAGGTCAGAGCGGGACAGGTGAGACCCAGTACTTC | CASSQGQSGTGETQYF | . | . | 16 | TRBJ2-5 | TRBV4-1
TGCGCCAGCAGCCTTACGAACAGGGAAGAGACCCAGTACTTC | CASSLTNREETQYF | once | . | 14 | TRBJ2-5 | TRBV4-1
TGTGCCAGCAGCTTAGGTTCGAGGGGGCCATCATCAGATACGCAGTATTTT | CASSLGSRGPSSDTQYF | . | TRBD1 | 17 | TRBJ2-3 | TRBV7-9
TGTGCCAGCAGTGTTGTGGGGACACCATACAATGAGCAGTTCTTC | CASSVVGTPYNEQFF | few | . | 15 | TRBJ2-1 | TRBV6-1
TGCGCCAGCAGCGCCGGACGGGGACAGAATGAAAAACTGTTTTTT | CASSAGRGQNEKLFF | few | TRBD1 | 15 | TRBJ1-4 | TRBV5-1
TGCGCCAGCACGACAGCGGGGAACACTGAAGCTTTCTTT | CASTTAGNTEAFF | . | . | 13 | TRBJ1-1 | TRBV5-1
TGCGCCAGCAGCTCAGTACAGGGACTAGGCGAAAAACTGTTTTTT | CASSSVQGLGEKLFF | once | . | 15 | TRBJ1-4 | TRBV5-1
TGTGCCTGGAGTGTAACTCAGGGCAACTATGGCTACACCTTC | CAWSVTQGNYGYTF | . | . | 14 | TRBJ1-2 | TRBV30
TGCGCCAGCAGCAGGTCTGCGGGAGGGGCCTACGAGCAGTACTTC | CASSRSAGGAYEQYF | . | TRBD2 | 15 | TRBJ2-7 | TRBV5-1
TGTGCCAGCAGTTTAGAAGGCGGGGGCGGGGAGCTGTTTTTT | CASSLEGGGGELFF | . | TRBD2 | 14 | TRBJ2-2 | TRBV28
TGCGCCAGCAGCTTGAACTGGGGTGAGGGCACTGAAGCTTTCTTT | CASSLNWGEGTEAFF | . | . | 15 | TRBJ1-1 | TRBV5-1
TGTGCCATCAGCGGAAGGGGTTCGGAAAATGAGCAGTTCTTC | CAISGRGSENEQFF | . | . | 14 | TRBJ2-1 | TRBV10-3
TGTGCCTGGAGCCGACTTCTCTCGGGTACTGGCTACACCTTC | CAWSRLLSGTGYTF | . | . | 14 | TRBJ1-2 | TRBV30
TGTGCCACCAGCAGAGACAGTTACTCCTACAATGAGCAGTTCTTC | CATSRDSYSYNEQFF | . | . | 15 | TRBJ2-1 | TRBV15
TGTGCCAGCAGCTTAGAGGGGACATCTGAAAAACTGTTTTTT | CASSLEGTSEKLFF | . | . | 14 | TRBJ1-4 | TRBV7-9